Listed below are T cell receptor beta chains from one sample, sequenced in a study of radiotherapy plus CTLA-4 blockade in lung cancer. Using immunoSEQ multiplex PCR, the repertoire was profiled, and TCRdb retains in-frame clones only, with some absent. The table shows about 45,000 clones, with 60% to 80% occurring only once. The sequenced sample was peripheral blood, obtained from a patient treated with radiotherapy plus ipilimumab. These receptors were collected from a human donor with non-small cell lung cancer who had stable disease on radiotherapy plus ipilimumab. Both conserved end residues are part of each CDR3. The D gene is left open where the match is weak. Size is stated for part of the rows, as once, few or many counts, or as a class when the clone is expanded.

abundance	v_gene	j_gene	d_gene	CDR3nt	CDR3aa
-	TRBV6-6	TRBJ2-2	-	TGTGCCAGCAGCCCCCCGGGACCCGGGGAGCTGTTTTTT	CASSPPGPGELFF
once	TRBV7-9	TRBJ1-2	-	TGTGCCAGCAGCTTAGAAGGGGACTATGGCTACACCTTC	CASSLEGDYGYTF
-	TRBV10-3	TRBJ1-1	-	TGTGCCATCAGTGAGTCCCGGGCCTCCCTAGAAGCTTTCTTT	CAISESRASLEAFF
-	TRBV5-1	TRBJ1-3	-	TGCGCCAGCAGCTTCGCAGGCGCCCAATTTGGGAACACCATATATTTT	CASSFAGAQFGNTIYF
-	TRBV2	TRBJ2-7	-	TGTGCCAGCAGTGAGCTCTACTTC	CASSELYF
-	TRBV7-3	TRBJ1-2	TRBD1	TGTGCCAGCAGCTGGGACAGGGGGGGACGTGGCTACACCTTC	CASSWDRGGRGYTF
-	TRBV23-1	TRBJ1-5	-	TGCGCCAGCAGTCAATCTAGACAGGAGACATATAGCAATCAGCCCCAGCATTTT	CASSQSRQETYSNQPQHF
-	TRBV6-5	TRBJ1-1	-	TGTGCCAGCAGTTATGCCGGGGGTGAAGCTTTCTTT	CASSYAGGEAFF
-	TRBV7-2	TRBJ2-7	-	TGTGCCAGCAGCTTAGAAAGAGGCCAGCCATACGAGCAGTACTTC	CASSLERGQPYEQYF
-	TRBV28	TRBJ1-5	-	TGTGCCAGCAGGCTACAGGGCCAGAGCAATCAGCCCCAGCATTTT	CASRLQGQSNQPQHF
-	TRBV6-5	TRBJ2-7	TRBD1	TGTGCCAGCAAAAGACAGGGCAGCTACGAGCAGTACTTC	CASKRQGSYEQYF
-	TRBV6-5	TRBJ2-7	TRBD2	TGTGCCAGCAGTTTGGGGGTGGGGGCGGGGGGTGACGAGCAGTACTTC	CASSLGVGAGGDEQYF
-	TRBV20-1	TRBJ2-7	-	TGCAGTGCTACCATGCAACATGAGTACTTC	CSATMQHEYF
-	TRBV29-1	TRBJ1-4	-	TGCAGCGTCGGGCGGGATGAAAAACTGTTTTTT	CSVGRDEKLFF
-	TRBV19	TRBJ1-1	-	TGTGCCAGTAGTATTCAGGGCGACGCTGAAGCTTTCTTT	CASSIQGDAEAFF
-	TRBV9	TRBJ2-2	-	TGTGCCAGCAGCGTAGCTACGGACACCGGGGAGCTGTTTTTT	CASSVATDTGELFF
-	TRBV19	TRBJ2-5	TRBD2	TGTGCCAGTAGTACCAGCGGGGGCAGAGAGACCCAGTACTTC	CASSTSGGRETQYF
-	TRBV6-1	TRBJ2-2	TRBD1	TGTGCCAGCAGGGGGACAGTCACCGGGGAGCTGTTTTTT	CASRGTVTGELFF
-	TRBV9	TRBJ2-3	TRBD2	TGTGCCAGCAGCGTTGTCCGACGGGGGGGAACAGATACGCAGTATTTT	CASSVVRRGGTDTQYF
-	TRBV19	TRBJ2-1	-	TGTGCCAGTACCGGAGGGACGGCAGACAATGAGCAGTTCTTC	CASTGGTADNEQFF
-	TRBV10-1	TRBJ2-2	TRBD1	TGCGCCAGCGGGACAGGGGGCAACACCGGGGAGCTGTTTTTT	CASGTGGNTGELFF
-	TRBV30	TRBJ1-1	-	TGTGCCTGGAGTAGAAGGATCATGAACACTGAAGCTTTCTTT	CAWSRRIMNTEAFF
-	TRBV5-1	TRBJ1-1	TRBD1	TGCGCCAGCAGCATACAGGGGGGTACGAACACTGAAGCTTTCTTT	CASSIQGGTNTEAFF
-	TRBV20-1	TRBJ2-1	-	TGCAGTGCTAGAGACAGGGATGAGCAGTTCTTC	CSARDRDEQFF